This T cell receptor beta chain derives from a study of T cell repertoires in cytomegalovirus infection. For the study at large: Both a matching HLA type and CMV infection were indicated by public TCR beta signatures. Study conclusions and caveats: Totalled public TCR beta family frequency picked out people who carried CMV plus the relevant HLA.

The V and J ends lost 0 bases and 8 bases, in that order; junction bases with no gene match: 6. The CDR3 is 14 amino acids. Germline V gene lookup returns CDR1 MNHEY and CDR2 SVGAGI. TCRdb passed the reads through MiXCR, listing each CDR3 protein once. The sample has roughly 310,000 distinct CDR3 sequences, 25% to 30% seen once. A few counts support this clonotype. No antigen is known for it. The chain joins TRBV6-5 to TRBJ1-2; 7 positions match TRBD1. This clonotype originated in a human donor in good health (CMV status not recorded). Some clones in this sample may be carry-over from other donors' samples. The starting material was cultured PBMCs, obtained from culture after CMV antigen stimulation. For the CDR3, the DNA is TGTGCCAGCAGTTACTCAGGGACAGCAAGGGGCTACACCTTC. Translation gives CASSYSGTARGYTF.